This T cell receptor (beta chain) came from a study of early T cells in non-severe SARS-CoV-2 infection. Across the whole study: Unsorted whole-blood RNA was sequenced in bulk, leaving chains unpaired. Regarding the study as a whole: There was a bias toward anti-spike CD8 responses in VDJdb matching, which missed private and CD4 specificities.

There are many counts of this clonotype. Antigen specificity is unknown. Per the germline V gene, CDR1 is LGHNA and CDR2 is YSLEER. This CDR3 region has 14 residues. V lost 2 bases to trimming and J lost 5 bases; unmatched junction nucleotides: 4. Separate cDNA molecules each had unique molecular identifiers attached to them. TCRdb fed the 5' RACE reads into MiXCR, producing one record per CDR3 protein. The table has around 61,000 distinct CDR3 sequences, 10% to 11% seen once. The V and J genes are TRBV4-3 and TRBJ2-3; the match to TRBD2 covers 7 bases. The sequenced sample consisted of whole blood. The sequence was obtained from an adult who was a healthcare worker with PCR-confirmed SARS-CoV-2 infection or an uninfected control (not recorded which). The CDR3 region is CASSQTSAKDTQYF. CDR3 nucleotide sequence: TGCGCCAGCAGCCAAACTAGCGCTAAAGATACGCAGTATTTT.